This T cell receptor (beta chain) was observed in a study of T cell clonality in common variable immunodeficiency. This CDR3 has 16 amino acids. Germline assignment: CDR1 LNHDA and CDR2 SQIVND (reference sequence). Trimming cost V 4 bases and J 1 base; bases outside gene matches: 5. This clone was observed at least ten times. Its specificity is unknown. The read comes to an end 3 residues before the CDR3 does, leaving the germline J gene to fill in the end. TCRdb's copy holds only in-frame clones and misses some; the assay was immunoSEQ multiplex PCR. The repertoire consists of 52,000 or so clones, none detected only once. The study's findings and limits: Compared with controls, CVID subjects had fewer shared TCRbeta clones.

The chain carries TRBV19 and TRBJ2-2, with TRBD2 identical over 8 bases. The sequence came from a person aged 18 to 75 in good health. Sequenced: peripheral blood mononuclear cells. CDR3: CASSRASGRNTGELFF. The DNA read from the CDR3 is TGTGCCAGTAGTAGAGCGAGCGGGAGGAACACCGGGGAG.